This T cell receptor (beta chain) was obtained from a study of blood T cell repertoires in COVID-19. V trimming: 5 bases; J trimming: 7 bases; junction bases outside the gene matches: 13. The V gene's germline CDR1 is MNHEY and CDR2 SVGEGT. The CDR3 runs to 15 residues. The data were produced by immunoSEQ multiplex PCR, yet TCRdb's version contains in-frame clones alone and is incomplete. Altogether 100,000 or so clones are present, around 81% being singletons, with the ten largest covering 8% to 13%. The clonotype was recovered from a human donor in a cohort sampled during active COVID-19. The chain employs TRBV6-2 or TRBV6-3 and TRBJ1-1; 7 bases match TRBD1. Sequenced: peripheral blood. CDR3 region: CASSRIGTAGGEAFF. In DNA, the CDR3 is TGTGCCAGCAGTCGAATCGGGACAGCTGGTGGTGAAGCTTTCTTT.